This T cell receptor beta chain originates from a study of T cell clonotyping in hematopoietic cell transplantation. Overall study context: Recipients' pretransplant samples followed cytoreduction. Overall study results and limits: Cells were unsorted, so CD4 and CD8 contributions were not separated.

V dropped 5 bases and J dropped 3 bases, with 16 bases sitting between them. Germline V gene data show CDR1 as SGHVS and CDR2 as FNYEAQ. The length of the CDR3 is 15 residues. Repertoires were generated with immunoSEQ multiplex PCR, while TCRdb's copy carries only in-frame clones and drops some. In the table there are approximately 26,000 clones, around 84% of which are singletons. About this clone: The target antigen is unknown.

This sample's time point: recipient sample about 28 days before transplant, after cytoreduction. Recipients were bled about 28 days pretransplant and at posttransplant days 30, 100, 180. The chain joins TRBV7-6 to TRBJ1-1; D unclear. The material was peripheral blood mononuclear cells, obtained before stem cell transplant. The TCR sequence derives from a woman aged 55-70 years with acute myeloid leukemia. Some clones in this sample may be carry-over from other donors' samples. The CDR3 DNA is TGTGCCAGCAGCCCGAGCCTCGGTCCGGACACTGAAGCTTTCTTT. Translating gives CASSPSLGPDTEAFF.